The 30 T cell receptor beta chains in this list originate from one sample, sequenced in a study of Graves' ophthalmopathy and Graves' hyperthyroidism. Amplification of the TCR beta CDR3 regions used RNA transcripts (as template). Investigators did first-round RT-PCR with HTBI primers, then second-round multiplex PCR. TCRdb recomputed calls from the multiplex PCR reads with MiXCR, one row per CDR3 protein. The repertoire holds 650,000 to 900,000 distinct CDR3 sequences, about 44% seen once, with 44% in the top ten. Sequenced input: peripheral blood. The source of these receptors is an adult man with Graves' ophthalmopathy.

J is TRBJ2-6 and V is TRBV19; D uncertain. The CDR3 has 16 residues. Germline CDR1 reads LNHDA; CDR2 reads SQIVND (reference sequence). V was cut by 5 bases and J by 0 bases, with 11 bases left in between. The CDR3 sequence is CASSLMDNSGANVLTF. The CDR3 coding sequence is TGTGCCAGTAGTCTCATGGATAACTCTGGGGCCAACGTCCTGACTTTC.

The V gene is TRBV29-1, the J gene TRBJ2-3; TRBD2 agrees at 7 bases. Trimming took 3 bases from V and 4 from J; bases not matched to a gene: 7. The CDR3 loop spans 14 amino acids. Germline-derived CDR1 and CDR2 are SQVTM and ANQGSEA. This chain's CDR3 is CSVDTGGGADTQYF. The CDR3 bases are TGCAGCGTTGATACGGGAGGTGGCGCAGATACGCAGTATTTT.

This clonotype has at least ten counts. The rearrangement joins TRBV10-3 to TRBJ1-2, with 9 bases identical to TRBD1. Germline lookup yields CDR1 ENHRY and CDR2 SYGVKD. The CDR3 loop spans 15 amino acids. With V trimmed by 8 bases and J by 2 bases, 9 bases remained unmatched. CDR3 nucleotide sequence: TGTGCCATCCCAGCGGGACAGGGTACCAACTATGGCTACACCTTC. This gives the protein CAIPAGQGTNYGYTF.

The chain is built from TRBV20-1 and TRBJ1-2, with no clear D. Germline CDR1 and CDR2: DFQATT and SNEGSKA (reference sequence). Trimming left V 3 bases short and J 0 bases short, with 14 bases between. The length of the CDR3 is 15 residues. CDR3 coding DNA: TGCAGTGCTAGGCCGCGGGGATATCCTAACTATGGCTACACCTTC. Amino acid sequence: CSARPRGYPNYGYTF.

This CDR3 reads CASSPVGLAGEKQYF. CDR3 in DNA: TGTGCCAGCAGCCCGGTGGGACTAGCGGGAGAAAAGCAGTACTTC. This chain links TRBV2 with TRBJ2-7; 14 bases map to TRBD2. CDR1 and CDR2 from the germline V gene are SNHLY and FYNNEI. Trimming removed 6 bases from V and 8 bases from J; junction bases left unmatched: 9. This CDR3 has 15 amino acids. The variable domain in full, with the rest retrieved from reference TRBV2 and TRBJ2-7, is EPEVTQTPSHQVTQMGQEVILRCVPISNHLYFYWYRQILGQKVEFLVSFYNNEISEKSEIFDDQFSVERPDGSNFTLKIRSTKLEDSAMYFCASSPVGLAGEKQYFGPGTRLTVT.

The rearrangement links TRBV7-9 to TRBJ2-3, with unresolved D. Germline CDR1 SEHNR, CDR2 FQNEAQ (reference sequence). Trimming cost V 5 bases and J 2 bases, with 8 bases left between them. The CDR3 extends over 13 amino acids. CDR3 bases: TGTGCCAGCAGCCTACGACTCACAGATACGCAGTATTTT. It codes for CASSLRLTDTQYF.

This clonotype came up a few times. The V call is TRBV25-1, the J call TRBJ2-2, with 7 bases lining up with TRBD1. V lost 5 bases to trimming and J lost 4 bases; unmatched junction nucleotides: 4. From germline, CDR1 is MGHDK and CDR2 SYGVNS. This CDR3 spans 14 amino acids. The CDR3 here is CASSYRQGTGELFF. The CDR3 nucleotides are TGTGCCAGCAGTTACCGACAGGGCACCGGGGAGCTGTTTTTT.

Only a few counts were recorded for this clonotype. The chain employs TRBV20-1 and TRBJ1-1; TRBD1 might be the D (5 bases). The germline CDR1 and CDR2 sequences are DFQATT and SNEGSKA (reference sequence). V gave up 0 bases and J gave up 6 bases, with 11 bases separating them. CDR3 length equals 13 residues. CDR3 residues: CSARDLRDPEAFF. The CDR3 DNA sequence: TGCAGTGCTAGAGATCTCAGGGACCCTGAAGCTTTCTTT.

In its sample, this clonotype was seen a few times. The CDR3 end shows no conserved phenylalanine or tryptophan, and so a read error is likely. This chain links TRBV7-2 with TRBJ2-7, with a weak D call TRBD1 (5 bases). This CDR3 is 13 amino acids long. With 5 bases removed from V and 6 bases from J, the gap between germline ends came to 14 bases. Per germline, CDR1 SGHTA and CDR2 FQGNSA. CDR3 sequence reads: CASSVQDFTEQYL. Here the CDR3 DNA reads TGTGCCAGCAGCGTACAGGATTTCACCGAGCAGTACCTC.

The chain uses TRBV5-6 and TRBJ1-2; D gene unclear. The germline V gene has CDR1 SGHDT and CDR2 YYEEEE. This CDR3 region has 16 residues. The germline V and J ends were trimmed by 4 bases and 7 bases, with 23 bases remaining between them. The CDR3 nucleotides read TGTGCCAGCAGCCCACGGATAGGTCCAGTTTCGGGTGGCTACACCTTC. Translated, it gives CASSPRIGPVSGGYTF.

V gene TRBV20-1 combines with J gene TRBJ1-3; TRBD1 aligns across 8 bases. The V gene's germline CDR1 is DFQATT and CDR2 SNEGSKA (reference sequence). This CDR3 region has 15 residues. The CDR3 sequence is CRSVITGGSGNTIYF. In DNA, the CDR3 is TGCAGGAGCGTTATCACAGGGGGATCTGGAAACACCATATATTTT.

The chain links TRBV2 to TRBJ2-7; D possibly uses TRBD1 or TRBD2 (6 bases each). Germline V CDR1 and CDR2: SNHLY, FYNNEI. Deletions cut 8 bases from V and 2 bases from J, with 10 bases between. The CDR3 is made up of 12 amino acids. For the CDR3, the DNA is TGTGCCAGCGGAGGGGGGACCTACGAGCAGTACTTC. It yields the protein CASGGGTYEQYF. The variable domain in full, completed from reference TRBV2 and TRBJ2-7, reads EPEVTQTPSHQVTQMGQEVILRCVPISNHLYFYWYRQILGQKVEFLVSFYNNEISEKSEIFDDQFSVERPDGSNFTLKIRSTKLEDSAMYFCASGGGTYEQYFGPGTRLTVT.

About this clonotype itself: A clone one base away is much larger, so this may be a read error. The rearrangement joins TRBV7-2 to TRBJ1-1, with TRBD1 as a possible D gene (5 bases). This CDR3 is 15 amino acids long. Per the germline V gene, CDR1 is SGHTA and CDR2 is FQGNSA. The V end lost 1 base, the J end lost 3 bases, and 12 bases lay between the germline ends. CDR3 nucleotides: TGTGCCAGCAGCTTAGTCCGGGGGTCGGACACTGAAGCTTTCTTT. It encodes CASSLVRGSDTEAFF.

The V call is TRBV24-1, the J call TRBJ2-2; perhaps TRBD2 as D (6 bases). CDR1 and CDR2 (germline): KGHDR, SFDVKD. The CDR3 sequence is 13 residues long. The CDR3 coding sequence is TGTGGCACGGAGGGACTGAACACCGGGGAGCTGTTTTTT. Protein: CGTEGLNTGELFF.

The chain joins TRBV9 to TRBJ1-2; D not certain. The germline gives CDR1 SGDLS, CDR2 YYNGEE. The ends were cut back, 5 bases at V and 8 bases at J, with 10 bases in the middle. The CDR3 loop spans 11 amino acids. As DNA, the CDR3 is TGTGCCAGCAGGGGCTTTGGGGGCTACACCTTC. This gives the protein CASRGFGGYTF.

The chain uses TRBV7-2 and TRBJ2-7; no clear D gene. The CDR3 spans 14 residues. Trimming pared 5 bases from V and 4 bases from J, leaving 15 bases between. Germline CDR1 is SGHTA and CDR2 is FQGNSA. In DNA form, the CDR3 reads TGTGCCAGCAGCCCGCGATCCGGCAGGTACGAGCAGTACTTC. This sequence encodes CASSPRSGRYEQYF.

J is TRBJ2-7 and V is TRBV4-2; no clear D gene. Germline CDR1 and CDR2: LGHNA and YNFKEQ. The CDR3 has 15 amino acids. V shed 2 bases and J shed 3 bases, with 14 bases lying between them. CDR3 DNA sequence: TGTGCCAGCAGCCAACGCGATGTAGGGTTCTACGAGCAGTACTTC. Its protein product is CASSQRDVGFYEQYF.

The chain recombines TRBV7-9 with TRBJ2-7; D is uncertain. V was shortened by 6 bases and J by 3 bases, with 18 bases between the two germline ends. The length of the CDR3 is 15 residues. CDR1 is SEHNR and CDR2 is FQNEAQ in the germline V gene (reference sequence). This CDR3 reads CASSYSGERNYEQYF. The CDR3 nucleotides read TGTGCCAGCAGTTACTCAGGAGAACGTAACTACGAGCAGTACTTC.

V gene TRBV19 combines with J gene TRBJ2-7; 7 positions agree with TRBD2. The V segment lost 4 bases and the J segment 2 bases; nucleotides outside the gene matches: 8. CDR3 size: 15 residues. Germline values: CDR1 LNHDA, CDR2 SQIVND (reference sequence). Here the CDR3 reads CASSKVRERTYEQYF. The CDR3 nucleotides read TGTGCCAGTAGTAAGGTGCGGGAGAGAACCTACGAGCAGTACTTC.

This clonotype came up a few times. The chain joins TRBV20-1 to TRBJ2-7; D is possibly TRBD1 (6 bases). This CDR3 is 14 amino acids long. CDR1 DFQATT and CDR2 SNEGSKA come from the germline V gene (reference sequence). Between the trimmed V and J ends, which lost 6 bases and 3 bases, there was a span of 18 bases. CDR3 in DNA: TGCAGTGCCAGAACATACAGGGAGAGCTACGAGCAGTACTTC. Amino acids: CSARTYRESYEQYF.

A note on this clonotype: The germline gene is not matched at one end of the junction; a read error may be the cause. The rearrangement uses TRBV29-1 and TRBJ2-7; 8 bases agree with TRBD1. CDR1 and CDR2 from the germline V gene are SQVTM and ANQGSEA. This CDR3 spans 13 amino acids. CDR3 sequence (DNA): TGCAGCGTGGAAGGGACAGGACTCAACGAGCAGTACTTC. As protein: CSVEGTGLNEQYF.

This clonotype has only a few counts. The chain is built from TRBV9 and TRBJ1-1; D unresolved. V dropped 0 bases and J dropped 3 bases, with 6 bases sitting between them. This CDR3 contains 13 residues. Germline V gene lookup returns CDR1 SGDLS and CDR2 YYNGEE. The CDR3 region is CASSVVTDTEAFF. In nucleotides, the CDR3 is TGTGCCAGCAGCGTAGTAACAGACACTGAAGCTTTCTTT.

The rearrangement uses TRBV25-1 and TRBJ1-1, with D hard to call. Germline-derived CDR1 and CDR2 are MGHDK and SYGVNS. The germline V and J ends were trimmed by 8 bases and 4 bases, with 14 bases remaining between them. The CDR3 is 13 amino acids. As DNA, the CDR3 is TGTGCCAGCTCACCATATCCCGGCACTGAAGCTTTCTTT. It yields the protein CASSPYPGTEAFF. The variable domain in full, with the rest retrieved from reference TRBV25-1 and TRBJ1-1, is EADIYQTPRYLVIGTGKKITLECSQTMGHDKMYWYQQDPGMELHLIHYSYGVNSTEKGDLSSESTVSRIRTEHFPLTLESARPSHTSQYLCASSPYPGTEAFFGQGTRLTVV.

This clonotype was detected only a few times. This sequence joins TRBV10-3 and TRBJ1-1; 7 positions agree with TRBD1. The V segment lost 10 bases and the J segment 4 bases; nucleotides outside the gene matches: 12. Germline V gives CDR1 ENHRY, CDR2 SYGVKD. The CDR3 is 14 amino acids. CDR3 amino acids: CASRENRGGTEAFF. The CDR3 region has the DNA TGTGCCAGCAGAGAAAACAGGGGCGGCACTGAAGCTTTCTTT.

This clonotype has ten or more counts. The V call is TRBV29-1, the J call TRBJ1-4; perhaps TRBD1 as D (6 bases). The CDR3 length is 15 residues. The V end lost 4 bases, the J end lost 0 bases, and 12 bases lay between the germline ends. Germline CDR1 SQVTM, CDR2 ANQGSEA. This CDR3 is CSVGEGGTTNEKLFF. The CDR3 region has the DNA TGCAGCGTTGGCGAGGGGGGGACAACTAATGAAAAACTGTTTTTT.

The count of this clonotype is one. This chain links TRBV10-3 with TRBJ1-2; weak D call: TRBD1 (5 bases). Germline-derived CDR1 and CDR2 are ENHRY and SYGVKD. The CDR3 loop spans 15 amino acids. Trimming pared 5 bases from V and 0 bases from J, leaving 13 bases between. Written as DNA, the CDR3 is TGTGCCATCAGTTCCCAGGGTTCCCCTAACTATGGCTACACCTTC. Protein: CAISSQGSPNYGYTF.

Many counts were recorded for this clonotype. The rearrangement links TRBV10-3 to TRBJ1-1, with a tentative D call TRBD1 (5 bases). This CDR3 has 15 residues. The germline V gene has CDR1 ENHRY and CDR2 SYGVKD. Trimming took off 1 base at V and 6 bases at J, with 15 bases between the two ends. CDR3 in amino acids: CAISEYLQGAPEAFF. In nucleotides, the CDR3 is TGTGCCATCAGTGAGTACCTTCAGGGAGCACCTGAAGCTTTCTTT.

The gene calls are TRBV25-1 and TRBJ2-3; D uncertain. V lost 9 bases and J 0 bases, leaving 19 bases between the germline ends. Germline V gene sequence: CDR1 MGHDK, CDR2 SYGVNS. The CDR3 loop spans 16 amino acids. The CDR3 sequence is CASSTMTVASTDTQYF. CDR3 sequence (DNA): TGTGCCAGTAGTACAATGACCGTCGCTAGCACAGATACGCAGTATTTT.

The chain uses TRBV20-1 and TRBJ1-6; D gene uncertain. Germline CDR1 DFQATT, CDR2 SNEGSKA (reference sequence). V was pared by 1 base and J by 18 bases, with 10 bases between. The CDR3 is 10 residues long. CDR3 amino acids: CSARGRETHF. The CDR3, as DNA: TGCAGTGCTAGAGGCAGAGAGACCCACTTT.

The chain is built from TRBV7-6 and TRBJ1-2; tentatively, D is TRBD1 (5 bases). The CDR3 runs to 16 residues. The V gene's germline CDR1 is SGHVS and CDR2 FNYEAQ. V was clipped by 5 bases and J by 6 bases, with 22 bases between them. The CDR3 nucleotides are TGTGCCAGCAGCCAAGATGGCGGGGGAAGGCTTGATGGCTACACCTTC. Protein sequence: CASSQDGGGRLDGYTF.